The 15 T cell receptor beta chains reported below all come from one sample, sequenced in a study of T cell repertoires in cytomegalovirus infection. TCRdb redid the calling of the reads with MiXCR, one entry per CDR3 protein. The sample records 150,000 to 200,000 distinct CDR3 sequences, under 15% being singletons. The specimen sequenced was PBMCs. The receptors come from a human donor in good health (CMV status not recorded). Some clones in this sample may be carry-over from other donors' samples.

The CDR3 protein is CASSFNTGWSEAFF. The CDR3 coding sequence is TGTGCCAGCAGTTTCAACACCGGGTGGAGTGAAGCTTTCTTT. The chain uses TRBV6-1 and TRBJ1-1, with D unclear. V dropped 5 bases and J dropped 7 bases, with 17 bases sitting between them. Germline V lookup: CDR1 MNHNS, CDR2 SASEGT. CDR3 length: 14 residues.

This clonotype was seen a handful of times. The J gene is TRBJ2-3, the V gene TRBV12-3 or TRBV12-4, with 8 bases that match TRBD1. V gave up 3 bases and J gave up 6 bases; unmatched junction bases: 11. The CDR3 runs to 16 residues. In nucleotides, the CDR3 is TGTGCCAGCAGTTTCGGATTAGGACAGGGCCGGGATACGCAGTATTTT. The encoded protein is CASSFGLGQGRDTQYF.

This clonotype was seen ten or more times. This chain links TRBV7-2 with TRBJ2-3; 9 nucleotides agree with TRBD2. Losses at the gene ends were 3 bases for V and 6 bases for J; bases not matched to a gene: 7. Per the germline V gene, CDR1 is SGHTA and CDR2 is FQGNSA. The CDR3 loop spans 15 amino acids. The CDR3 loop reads CASSFQASGTDTQYF. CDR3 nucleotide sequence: TGTGCCAGCAGCTTCCAAGCTAGCGGGACCGATACGCAGTATTTT.

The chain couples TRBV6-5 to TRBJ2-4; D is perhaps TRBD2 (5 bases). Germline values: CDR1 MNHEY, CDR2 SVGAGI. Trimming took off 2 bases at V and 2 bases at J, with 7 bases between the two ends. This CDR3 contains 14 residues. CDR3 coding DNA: TGTGCCAGCAGTTACGGGGAGACCAAAAACATTCAGTACTTC. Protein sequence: CASSYGETKNIQYF.

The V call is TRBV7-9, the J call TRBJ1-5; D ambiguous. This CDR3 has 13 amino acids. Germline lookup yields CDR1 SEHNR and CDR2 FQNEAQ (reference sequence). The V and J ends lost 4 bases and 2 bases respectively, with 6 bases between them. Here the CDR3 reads CASSSKGNQPQHF. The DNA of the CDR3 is TGTGCCAGCAGCTCCAAGGGCAATCAGCCCCAGCATTTT. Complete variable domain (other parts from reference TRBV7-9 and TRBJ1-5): DTGVSQNPRHKITKRGQNVTFRCDPISEHNRLYWYRQTLGQGPEFLTYFQNEAQLEKSRLLSDRFSAERPKGSFSTLEIQRTEQGDSAMYLCASSSKGNQPQHFGDGTRLSIL.

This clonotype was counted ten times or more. Here the CDR3 reads CASSLQREQETQYF. The DNA for the CDR3 is TGTGCCAGCAGCCTCCAGAGGGAGCAGGAGACCCAGTACTTC. The rearrangement uses TRBV14 and TRBJ2-5, with a weak D call TRBD2 (5 bases). V lost 4 bases and J 5 bases, leaving 14 bases between the germline ends. The CDR3 is 14 residues long. Per germline, CDR1 SGHDN and CDR2 FVKESK. Full variable domain (rest looked up from reference TRBV14 and TRBJ2-5): EAGVTQFPSHSVIEKGQTVTLRCDPISGHDNLYWYRRVMGKEIKFLLHFVKESKQDESGMPNNRFLAERTGGTYSTLKVQPAELEDSGVYFCASSLQREQETQYFGPGTRLLVL.

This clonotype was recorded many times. CDR3 in DNA: TGTGCCAGCAGGAGAGATGCAACTAATGAAAAACTGTTTTTT. It yields the protein CASRRDATNEKLFF. This sequence joins TRBV14 and TRBJ1-4; D is undetermined. The germline V and J ends were trimmed by 6 bases and 0 bases, with 8 bases remaining between them. Germline CDR1 is SGHDN and CDR2 is FVKESK. The CDR3 runs 14 residues.

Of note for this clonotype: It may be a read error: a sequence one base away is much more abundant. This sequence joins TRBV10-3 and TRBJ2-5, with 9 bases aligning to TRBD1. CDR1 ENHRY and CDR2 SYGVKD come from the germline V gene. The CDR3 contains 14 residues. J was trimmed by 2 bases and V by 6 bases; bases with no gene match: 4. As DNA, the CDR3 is TGTGCCATCAGAGGCGGGACAGGGCAAGAGACCCAGTACTTC. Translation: CAIRGGTGQETQYF.

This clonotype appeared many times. Written as DNA, the CDR3 is TGTGCCACCAGTGACCCCGGGACAGCTAATCAGCCCCAGCATTTT. This gives the protein CATSDPGTANQPQHF. The V gene is TRBV24-1, the J gene TRBJ1-5, with 7 bases matching TRBD1. The CDR3 covers 15 residues. Germline V gives CDR1 KGHDR, CDR2 SFDVKD. V shed 4 bases, J shed 4 bases, and the junction held 6 bases outside the gene matches.

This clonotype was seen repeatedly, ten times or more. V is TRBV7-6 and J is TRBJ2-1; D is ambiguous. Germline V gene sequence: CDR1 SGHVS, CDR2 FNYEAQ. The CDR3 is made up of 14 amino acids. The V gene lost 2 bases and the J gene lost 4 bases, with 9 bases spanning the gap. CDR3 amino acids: CASSLFPRYNEQFF. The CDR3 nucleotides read TGTGCCAGCAGCTTATTCCCGCGATACAATGAGCAGTTCTTC.

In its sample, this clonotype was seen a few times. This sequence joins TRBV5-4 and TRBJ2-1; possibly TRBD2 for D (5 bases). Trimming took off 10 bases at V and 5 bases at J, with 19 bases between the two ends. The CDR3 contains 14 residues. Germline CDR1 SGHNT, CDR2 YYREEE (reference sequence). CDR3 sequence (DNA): TGTGCCTTTCGGGGAGAATGGAAGGACAATGAGCAGTTCTTC. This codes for CAFRGEWKDNEQFF.

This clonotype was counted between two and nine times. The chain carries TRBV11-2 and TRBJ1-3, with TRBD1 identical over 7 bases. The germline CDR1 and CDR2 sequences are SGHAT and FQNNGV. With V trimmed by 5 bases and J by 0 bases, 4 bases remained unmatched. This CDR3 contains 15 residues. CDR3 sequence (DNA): TGTGCCAGCAGCCCAACAGGGGTCTCTGGAAACACCATATATTTT. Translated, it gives CASSPTGVSGNTIYF.

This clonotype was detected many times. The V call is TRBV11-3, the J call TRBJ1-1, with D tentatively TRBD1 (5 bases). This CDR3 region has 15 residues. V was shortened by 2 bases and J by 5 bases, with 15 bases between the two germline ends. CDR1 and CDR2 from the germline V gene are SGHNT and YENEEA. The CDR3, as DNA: TGTGCCAGCAGCTTACGAGGCGGCGGGGGGACTGAAGCTTTCTTT. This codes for CASSLRGGGGTEAFF.

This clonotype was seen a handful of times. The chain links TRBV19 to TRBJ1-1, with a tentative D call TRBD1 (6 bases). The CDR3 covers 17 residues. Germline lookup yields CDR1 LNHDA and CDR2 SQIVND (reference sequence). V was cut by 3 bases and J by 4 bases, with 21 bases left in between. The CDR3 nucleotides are TGTGCCAGTAGTATTCGGGGAATCGGACAGCGAAGCACTGAAGCTTTCTTT. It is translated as CASSIRGIGQRSTEAFF.

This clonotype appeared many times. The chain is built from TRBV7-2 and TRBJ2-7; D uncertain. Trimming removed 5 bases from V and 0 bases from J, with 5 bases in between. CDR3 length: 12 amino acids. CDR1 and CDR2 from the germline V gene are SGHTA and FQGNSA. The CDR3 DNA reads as TGTGCCAGCAGCCGTAACTCCTACGAGCAGTACTTC. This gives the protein CASSRNSYEQYF.